One sample yielded the 30 T cell receptor beta chains listed below, sequenced in a study of shared clonotypes between healthy human individuals. The protocol was immunoSEQ multiplex PCR, while the TCRdb copy is restricted to in-frame clones and leaves out a portion. This sample has about 2,200,000 clones; more than 85% occur once, and the top ten carry 1.5% to 2%. Naive CD8 cells lacked CD45RO and underwent positive selection for CCR7, leaving out terminally differentiated effector memory CD45RA+ cells. Sample: naive CD8+ T cells from PBMCs. These TCRs come from a man aged 18 to 30 in good health. Some clones in this sample may be carry-over from other donors' samples.

This clone was recorded only once. Other DNA sequences in the sample encode the same CDR3. This rearrangement joins TRBV5-6 to TRBJ2-3; D gene ambiguous. V shed 1 base and J shed 3 bases, with 0 bases lying between them. Germline CDR1 is SGHDT and CDR2 is YYEEEE. This CDR3 comprises 11 residues. CDR3 loop: CASSLTDTQYF. DNA for the CDR3: TGTGCCAGCAGCTTGACAGATACGCAGTATTTT.

In the case of this clone: Other nucleotide sequences from this sample produce the same CDR3. The gene calls are TRBV27 and TRBJ2-7; D may match TRBD1 or TRBD2 (5 bases each). The CDR3 runs 13 residues. V was clipped by 3 bases and J by 4 bases, with 10 bases between them. From germline, CDR1 is MNHEY and CDR2 SMNVEV (reference sequence). Written as DNA, the CDR3 is TGTGCCAGCAGTTTGAGGGGTCCTTACGAGCAGTACTTC. It translates to CASSLRGPYEQYF.

This rearrangement joins TRBV6-4 to TRBJ2-1; D remains unclear. Between the trimmed V and J ends, which lost 2 bases and 5 bases, there was a span of 7 bases. This CDR3 is 13 amino acids long. CDR1 and CDR2 (germline): MRHNA, SNTAGT. The CDR3 loop is CASSDMDHNEQFF. CDR3 coding DNA: TGTGCCAGCAGTGACATGGACCACAATGAGCAGTTCTTC.

The chain joins TRBV9 to TRBJ2-2, with 11 bases identical to TRBD2. The CDR3 covers 19 residues. Per the germline V gene, CDR1 is SGDLS and CDR2 is YYNGEE. V was pared by 0 bases and J by 2 bases, with 9 bases of the junction left unmatched. In DNA, the CDR3 is TGTGCCAGCAGCGTAGATGTTTCCGGGACTAGCGGAAACACCGGGGAGCTGTTTTTT. Its translation is CASSVDVSGTSGNTGELFF. The full variable domain, with the rest looked up from reference TRBV9 and TRBJ2-2, is DSGVTQTPKHLITATGQRVTLRCSPRSGDLSVYWYQQSLDQGLQFLIQYYNGEERAKGNILERFSAQQFPDLHSELNLSSLELGDSALYFCASSVDVSGTSGNTGELFFGEGSRLTVL.

V usage is TRBV27 and J usage is TRBJ2-7, with D perhaps TRBD1 (5 bases). The germline gives CDR1 MNHEY, CDR2 SMNVEV (reference sequence). The CDR3 totals 14 residues. V lost 7 bases and J 2 bases, leaving 15 bases between the germline ends. The CDR3 bases are TGTGCCAGCACCATAAAGACAGACCCCTACGAGCAGTACTTC. Translating gives CASTIKTDPYEQYF.

The chain joins TRBV11-2 to TRBJ2-7; a weak D match, TRBD1 (5 bases). The germline gives CDR1 SGHAT, CDR2 FQNNGV. Trimming removed 3 bases from V and 2 bases from J, with 8 bases in between. The CDR3 runs 13 residues. This CDR3 is CASSFSDTYEQYF. The CDR3 nucleotides read TGTGCCAGCAGCTTTTCGGACACCTACGAGCAGTACTTC.

This clone was counted a single time. The chain uses TRBV19 and TRBJ2-3; 8 bases match TRBD2. In germline, CDR1 is LNHDA, CDR2 SQIVND (reference sequence). This CDR3 contains 16 residues. With V trimmed by 3 bases and J by 3 bases, 8 bases remained unmatched. CDR3 sequence (DNA): TGTGCCAGTAGTATTACGGGAGGGCCCTTTACAGATACGCAGTATTTT. Encoded protein: CASSITGGPFTDTQYF.

The chain links TRBV9 to TRBJ2-1, with 8 bases fitting TRBD2. The CDR3 sequence is 15 residues long. Germline loops: CDR1 SGDLS, CDR2 YYNGEE. V lost 2 bases to trimming and J lost 3 bases; unmatched junction nucleotides: 4. The CDR3 region is CASSVFLAGYNEQFF. The CDR3 DNA is TGTGCCAGCAGCGTTTTCCTAGCGGGCTACAATGAGCAGTTCTTC.

This chain uses TRBV6-1 with TRBJ2-2; possibly TRBD1 for D (5 bases). The CDR3 is 14 residues long. CDR1 and CDR2 from the germline V gene are MNHNS and SASEGT. The V end was cut by 7 bases, the J end by 3 bases, with 12 bases between. CDR3 in amino acids: CASTGQGHTGELFF. DNA for the CDR3: TGTGCCAGCACTGGTCAGGGTCACACCGGGGAGCTGTTTTTT.

This sequence joins TRBV7-9 and TRBJ1-2; D is unresolved. There are 13 residues in the CDR3. Trimming took off 2 bases at V and 8 bases at J, with 12 bases between the two ends. The V gene's germline CDR1 is SEHNR and CDR2 FQNEAQ (reference sequence). The CDR3 coding sequence is TGTGCCAGCAGCTTATCCTCTTACTTGGGCTACACCTTC. Translating it yields CASSLSSYLGYTF. Together with reference TRBV7-9 and TRBJ1-2, the CDR3 gives the full variable domain: DTGVSQNPRHKITKRGQNVTFRCDPISEHNRLYWYRQTLGQGPEFLTYFQNEAQLEKSRLLSDRFSAERPKGSFSTLEIQRTEQGDSAMYLCASSLSSYLGYTFGSGTRLTVV.

The chain employs TRBV5-5 and TRBJ1-5, with a tentative D call TRBD1 (5 bases). V was trimmed by 5 bases and J by 5 bases, leaving 11 bases between them. There are 13 residues in the CDR3. From germline, CDR1 is SGHKS and CDR2 YYEKEE (reference sequence). The CDR3 nucleotides are TGTGCCAGCAGGGGACGGGGCGATCAGCCCCAGCATTTT. This encodes CASRGRGDQPQHF.

V and J are TRBV7-9 and TRBJ2-1; no reliable D call. The germline CDR1 and CDR2 sequences are SEHNR and FQNEAQ (reference sequence). This CDR3 region has 12 residues. Between the trimmed V and J ends, which lost 1 base and 8 bases, there was a span of 6 bases. CDR3 nucleotide sequence: TGTGCCAGCAGCTTAGGGTTCTATGAGCAGTTCTTC. Its translation: CASSLGFYEQFF.

The chain combines TRBV6-1 with TRBJ2-7, with a possible D match to TRBD1 (7 bases). The V end was cut by 7 bases, the J end by 2 bases, with 18 bases between. The CDR3 has 15 residues. Germline V lookup: CDR1 MNHNS, CDR2 SASEGT. CDR3 sequence (DNA): TGTGCCAGCACCTCAGGGGGGACGGCTACCTACGAGCAGTACTTC. Amino acids: CASTSGGTATYEQYF.

The CDR3 DNA follows: TGTGCCAGCAGCCAAGATCTGGACAGCGGAAACACCATATATTTT. Amino acid sequence: CASSQDLDSGNTIYF. The chain employs TRBV4-2 and TRBJ1-3, with D possibly TRBD1 on 6 matching bases. Trimming stripped 0 bases from V and 4 bases from J, with 10 bases between. The CDR3 consists of 15 residues. Germline V gene lookup returns CDR1 LGHNA and CDR2 YNFKEQ.

The chain is built from TRBV7-3 and TRBJ2-1; no clear D. The CDR3 has 17 amino acids. V shed 0 bases and J shed 2 bases, with 14 bases lying between them. Germline V gene lookup returns CDR1 SGHTA and CDR2 FQGTGA. CDR3 DNA sequence: TGTGCCAGCAGCTTAACCGGATCGAAGGGCGCCTACAATGAGCAGTTCTTC. This gives the protein CASSLTGSKGAYNEQFF.

V gene TRBV6-1 combines with J gene TRBJ2-1; tentative D call: TRBD1 (5 bases). V shed 4 bases and J shed 12 bases, with 16 bases lying between them. The CDR3 has 13 amino acids. Germline values: CDR1 MNHNS, CDR2 SASEGT. The CDR3 is CASSGGTSLGQFF. The CDR3 coding sequence is TGTGCCAGCAGTGGGGGCACCAGCCTTGGGCAGTTCTTC.

This clone was observed once. This chain uses TRBV29-1 with TRBJ1-5, with D possibly TRBD1 on 5 matching bases. With 4 bases removed from V and 5 bases from J, the gap between germline ends came to 9 bases. The germline gives CDR1 SQVTM, CDR2 ANQGSEA. The CDR3 is 12 amino acids. CDR3 in amino acids: CSVVGGDQPQHF. CDR3 DNA sequence: TGCAGCGTTGTTGGGGGGGATCAGCCCCAGCATTTT.

The V gene is TRBV5-6, the J gene TRBJ1-5; 10 bases are shared with TRBD1. J was trimmed by 6 bases and V by 3 bases; bases with no gene match: 3. The CDR3 runs 14 residues. CDR1 and CDR2 (germline): SGHDT, YYEEEE. The CDR3 bases are TGTGCCAGCAGCTCCGGGACAGGGGTTCAGCCCCAGCATTTT. It translates to CASSSGTGVQPQHF.

V is TRBV7-6 and J is TRBJ2-5; 9 positions match TRBD2. Germline CDR1 SGHVS, CDR2 FNYEAQ. The length of the CDR3 is 19 residues. The trim removed 2 bases at V and 4 bases at J, leaving 17 bases unmatched. The CDR3 nucleotides read TGTGCCAGCAGCTTAACCGGGCTAGCGGGGCTTAAAAGGGGAGAGACCCAGTACTTC. The encoded protein is CASSLTGLAGLKRGETQYF.

As regards this clone: The sample holds other DNA sequences that translate to the same CDR3. The chain links TRBV9 to TRBJ2-7, with 9 bases matching TRBD2. The CDR3 runs 15 residues. Germline loops: CDR1 SGDLS, CDR2 YYNGEE. V was clipped by 5 bases and J by 0 bases; unmatched bases: 6. CDR3 loop: CASSPSGRSSYEQYF. DNA of the CDR3: TGTGCCAGCAGTCCCAGCGGGAGGAGCTCCTACGAGCAGTACTTC.

The rearrangement uses TRBV19 and TRBJ2-7; TRBD2 aligns across 9 bases. This CDR3 spans 14 amino acids. Per the germline V gene, CDR1 is LNHDA and CDR2 is SQIVND (reference sequence). J gave up 4 bases and V 10 bases, and 11 bases lay outside the gene matches. The CDR3 region has the DNA TGTGCCACCAGGGGTAGCGGGAGAGGGTACGAGCAGTACTTC. It translates to CATRGSGRGYEQYF.

V is TRBV4-3 and J is TRBJ2-7; D not certain. The CDR3 has 15 amino acids. V shed 1 base and J shed 3 bases, with 13 bases lying between them. Germline V gives CDR1 LGHNA, CDR2 YSLEER. The CDR3 DNA follows: TGCGCCAGCAGCCAAGTTTTCGCCAACTACTACGAGCAGTACTTC. This codes for CASSQVFANYYEQYF.

The chain is built from TRBV10-3 and TRBJ1-3, with 7 bases identical to TRBD1. Unmatched junction bases numbered 5, after V lost 6 bases and J lost 0 bases. Germline loops: CDR1 ENHRY, CDR2 SYGVKD. The CDR3 length is 15 residues. CDR3 loop: CAIRRDSLSGNTIYF. The CDR3 DNA reads as TGTGCCATCAGACGGGACAGCCTCTCTGGAAACACCATATATTTT.

The chain joins TRBV5-1 to TRBJ2-3, with 9 bases matching TRBD1. The J segment lost 6 bases and the V segment lost 3 bases, leaving 8 bases of the junction unmatched. In germline, CDR1 is SGHRS, CDR2 YFSETQ. This CDR3 has 15 amino acids. CDR3 in amino acids: CASSSQDRGWDTQYF. CDR3 bases: TGCGCCAGCAGCTCGCAGGACAGGGGATGGGATACGCAGTATTTT. Full variable domain (outside the CDR3, taken from reference TRBV5-1 and TRBJ2-3): KAGVTQTPRYLIKTRGQQVTLSCSPISGHRSVSWYQQTPGQGLQFLFEYFSETQRNKGNFPGRFSGRQFSNSRSEMNVSTLELGDSALYLCASSSQDRGWDTQYFGPGTRLTVL.

This rearrangement joins TRBV2 to TRBJ2-7; maybe TRBD2 (5 bases). From germline, CDR1 is SNHLY and CDR2 FYNNEI. The V and J ends lost 3 bases and 5 bases respectively, with 17 bases between them. This CDR3 comprises 15 residues. The CDR3 DNA reads as TGTGCCAGCAGTGATCCAGCGGCCGTACTCCACGAGCAGTACTTC. This gives the protein CASSDPAAVLHEQYF.

The V gene is TRBV27, the J gene TRBJ2-3; TRBD2 agrees at 13 bases. CDR1 MNHEY and CDR2 SMNVEV come from the germline V gene (reference sequence). This CDR3 contains 20 residues. Germline trimming cut 5 bases from V and 1 base from J; bases unmatched to any gene: 15. CDR3 in DNA: TGTGCCAGCAGTCCCCGACTAGCGGGAGGATCAGTCTTAGGCACAGATACGCAGTATTTT. Amino acid sequence: CASSPRLAGGSVLGTDTQYF.

V usage is TRBV28 and J usage is TRBJ2-7; the D gene is possibly TRBD2 (6 bases). Trimming removed 4 bases at V and 7 bases at J, with 17 bases between. The germline V gene has CDR1 MDHEN and CDR2 SYDVKM. This CDR3 comprises 14 residues. CDR3: CASSSGPWGREQYF. The CDR3 DNA follows: TGTGCCAGCAGTTCGGGACCCTGGGGGAGGGAGCAGTACTTC.

J is TRBJ2-1 and V is TRBV29-1; the D is unclear. V was shortened by 3 bases and J by 3 bases, with 6 bases between the two germline ends. Per germline, CDR1 SQVTM and CDR2 ANQGSEA. CDR3 length: 12 residues. This CDR3 reads CSVESNYNEQFF. CDR3 in DNA: TGCAGCGTTGAGTCTAACTACAATGAGCAGTTCTTC.

The chain couples TRBV4-3 to TRBJ2-3; 7 nucleotides match TRBD1. The CDR3 loop spans 17 amino acids. The junction had 8 bases not matched to a gene; V was cut back by 0 bases and J by 2 bases. Germline V lookup: CDR1 LGHNA, CDR2 YSLEER. The CDR3 sequence: CASSQDVSGQVTDTQYF. The CDR3 DNA reads TGCGCCAGCAGCCAAGATGTGTCCGGACAGGTCACAGATACGCAGTATTTT.

The V gene is TRBV15, the J gene TRBJ2-7; 11 bases are a match to TRBD1. V lost 0 bases, J lost 5 bases, and 6 bases stayed unmatched. The CDR3 spans 16 residues. Germline CDR1 is LNHNV and CDR2 is YYDKDF (reference sequence). The CDR3 region is CATSREFGTGGNEQYF. The CDR3 DNA sequence: TGTGCCACCAGCAGAGAATTTGGGACAGGGGGAAACGAGCAGTACTTC.